This T cell receptor beta chain is drawn from a study of blood T cell repertoires in COVID-19. Study information: Sites across the United States, Italy and Spain contributed samples from acute and convalescent COVID-19. Nucleic acid was either cDNA or gDNA, and it came from T cells, B-cell-depleted T cells, or PBMCs.

As processed by the authors: The assay estimated nucleated cells by amplifying reference gene primers. Profiling relied on immunoSEQ multiplex PCR, and the TCRdb table lists in-frame clones only, not all of them. The V and J calls and the clone size are those of that table, but D and trimming were determined from the DNA. The repertoire consists of about 130,000 clones, with less than 90% occurring once and the leading ten covering about 12%. V shed 1 base and J 12 bases; nucleotides not matched to a gene: 3. The CDR3 length is 14 residues. Germline CDR1 and CDR2: SGHTA and FQGNSA. Sequencing was performed on peripheral blood. The chain couples TRBV7-2 to TRBJ2-3; 14 bases align to TRBD2. The receptor's source is a woman in her twenties or thirties who had recovered from COVID-19. The CDR3 sequence is CASSLEGLAGDQYF. The CDR3 DNA follows: TGTGCCAGCAGCTTAGAGGGACTAGCGGGAGATCAGTATTTT.